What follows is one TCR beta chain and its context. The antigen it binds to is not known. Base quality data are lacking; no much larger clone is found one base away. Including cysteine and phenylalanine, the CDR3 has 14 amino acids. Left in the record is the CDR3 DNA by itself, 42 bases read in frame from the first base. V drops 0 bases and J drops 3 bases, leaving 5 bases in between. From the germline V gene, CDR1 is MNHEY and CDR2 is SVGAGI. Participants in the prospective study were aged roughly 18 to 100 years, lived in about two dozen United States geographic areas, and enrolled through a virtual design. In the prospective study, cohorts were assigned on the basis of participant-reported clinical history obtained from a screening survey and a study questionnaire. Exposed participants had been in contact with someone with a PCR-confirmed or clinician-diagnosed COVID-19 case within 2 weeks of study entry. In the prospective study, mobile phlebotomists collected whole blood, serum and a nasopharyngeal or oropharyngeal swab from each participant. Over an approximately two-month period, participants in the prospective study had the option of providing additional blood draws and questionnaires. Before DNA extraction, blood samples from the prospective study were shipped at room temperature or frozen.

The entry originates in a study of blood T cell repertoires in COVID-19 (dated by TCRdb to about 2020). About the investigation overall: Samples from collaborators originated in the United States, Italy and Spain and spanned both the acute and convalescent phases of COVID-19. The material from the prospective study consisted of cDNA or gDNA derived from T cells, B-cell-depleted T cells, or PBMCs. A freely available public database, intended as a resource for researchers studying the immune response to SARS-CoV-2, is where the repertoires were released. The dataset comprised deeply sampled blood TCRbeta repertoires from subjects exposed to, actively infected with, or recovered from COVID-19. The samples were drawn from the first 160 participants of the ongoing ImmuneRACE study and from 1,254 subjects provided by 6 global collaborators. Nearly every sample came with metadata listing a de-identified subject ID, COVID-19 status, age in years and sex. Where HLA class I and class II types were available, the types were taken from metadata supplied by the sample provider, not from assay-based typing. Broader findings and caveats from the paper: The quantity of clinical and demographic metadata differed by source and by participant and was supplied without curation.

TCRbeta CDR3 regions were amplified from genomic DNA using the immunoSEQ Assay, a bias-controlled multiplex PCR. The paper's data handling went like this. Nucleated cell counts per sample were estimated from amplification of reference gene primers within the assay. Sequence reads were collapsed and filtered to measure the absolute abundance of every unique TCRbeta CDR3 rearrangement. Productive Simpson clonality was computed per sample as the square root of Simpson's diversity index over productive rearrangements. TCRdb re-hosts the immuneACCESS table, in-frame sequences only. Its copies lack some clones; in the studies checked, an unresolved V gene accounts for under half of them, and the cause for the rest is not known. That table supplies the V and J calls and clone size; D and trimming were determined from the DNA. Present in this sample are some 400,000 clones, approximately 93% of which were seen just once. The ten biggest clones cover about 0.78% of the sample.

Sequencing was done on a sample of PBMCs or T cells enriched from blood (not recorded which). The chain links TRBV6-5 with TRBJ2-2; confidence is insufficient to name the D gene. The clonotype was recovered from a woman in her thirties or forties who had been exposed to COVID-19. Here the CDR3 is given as CASSYSPDTGELFF. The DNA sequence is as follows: TGTGCCAGCAGTTACTCCCCGGACACCGGGGAGCTGTTTTTT.